This paragraph covers one TCR beta chain sequence. The clone's antigen remains unknown. No base quality values were provided; no much bigger clone lies one nucleotide off. This sample is part of a study of T cells and copy number aberrations in small-cell lung cancer listed by TCRdb under 2021. General notes on the study: To relate T cell metrics to mutations and copy number aberrations, the same tumor regions underwent both TCR repertoire sequencing and whole-exome sequencing. Tumor TCR data were available for about 17 patients, and TCR data from both tumor and normal tissue were available for fewer than 15 patients.

Results and caveats for the whole study, not just this receptor: All specimens consisted of formalin-fixed paraffin-embedded tissue, which is known to introduce sequencing artifacts. Tumors had lower T-cell density, richness and clonality than adjacent lung tissue, but the difference in density was not significant. The study was limited by a small sample size because surgical resection is uncommon in small-cell lung cancer, and the findings require validation.

Patients with limited-stage small-cell lung cancer who underwent surgical resection in Hangzhou, China, between about 2007 and 2021 were included as donors. Every donor underwent upfront surgery with no preoperative chemotherapy or radiotherapy, and no donor received immunotherapy either before or after surgery. In the sequenced cohort of roughly 19 patients, every patient was either a smoker or a heavy second-hand smoker. Adjacent normal lung was collected at least 2 cm from the tumor margin and was morphologically confirmed by two pathologists to be free of malignant cells. To characterize T cell repertoire heterogeneity, the study applied multi-region TCR-beta sequencing to resected limited-stage small-cell lung cancers and to tumor-adjacent lung tissue. The AllPrep DNA/RNA FFPE Kit (Qiagen) was used to extract genomic DNA from FFPE tissue. The immunoSEQ hsTCRB Kit was used with multiplexed V- and J-gene primers to amplify TCR-beta CDR3 regions from genomic DNA. Unique DNA barcodes were added in a second PCR, and the samples were pooled together with one negative control and one positive control. The pooled TCR-beta libraries were sequenced using a 150-cycle paired-end protocol on an Illumina MiSeq. As for how the authors treated the data: Raw sequencing data were processed by Adaptive Biotechnologies into a report with normalized, annotated TCR-beta repertoires. T-cell density was calculated by normalizing TCR-beta templates to usable DNA, with usable DNA estimated through amplification of housekeeping genes. Richness was the count of unique rearrangements, and clonality was defined as 1 minus Pielou's evenness. Sourced from immuneACCESS, this table was stored by TCRdb with only in-frame sequences that have V and J called. A share of the clones is absent; for the studies checked, an unresolved V gene accounts for under half, and the remainder has no known explanation. That table is the source of V, J and clone size, and D and trimming were worked out from the DNA. This sample is represented by about 2,500 clones; under 90% of them were singletons. The ten most abundant clones make up about 10% of the sample.

After removal of 7 bases from V and 0 bases from J, the junction retains 0 bases not matched to a gene. The CDR3 starts with the cysteine, ends with the phenylalanine, and has 14 residues. The kept DNA is CDR3 alone, 42 bases in frame from the first base. Looking up the germline V gene (reference sequence) yields CDR1 MNHEY and CDR2 SMNVEV. The chain is assembled from TRBV27 and TRBJ2-1; TRBD2 agrees with 10 junctional bases. This clonotype was obtained from a man aged 70 or older with small cell lung cancer. Sequenced input: normal tissue next to the tumor. The DNA reads TGTGCCAGCACTAGCGGGGGCTCCTACAATGAGCAGTTCTTC. This translates into CASTSGGSYNEQFF.